This T cell receptor beta chain was recorded in a study of control samples from healthy donors and cancer patients. Trimming removed 7 bases from V and 3 bases from J; junction bases left unmatched: 11. The length of the CDR3 is 16 residues. Germline-derived CDR1 and CDR2 are SGHRS and YFSETQ. Using immunoSEQ multiplex PCR, the repertoire was profiled, and TCRdb retains in-frame clones only, with some absent. The sample records fewer than 95,000 clones, 90% to 95% being singletons. The source of this sequence is a man aged 25 to 45 in good health. This sequence joins TRBV5-1 and TRBJ2-3; 10 bases fit TRBD1. The sequenced sample consisted of blood. The CDR3 DNA reads TGCGCCAGCGGGGCGGGACAGGGGAGCCGAACAGATACGCAGTATTTT. Its protein product is CASGAGQGSRTDTQYF. The full variable domain, in which reference TRBV5-1 and TRBJ2-3 provide the parts outside the CDR3, is KAGVTQTPRYLIKTRGQQVTLSCSPISGHRSVSWYQQTPGQGLQFLFEYFSETQRNKGNFPGRFSGRQFSNSRSEMNVSTLELGDSALYLCASGAGQGSRTDTQYFGPGTRLTVL.